This record covers a single T cell receptor beta chain. This entry belongs to a study of PD-L1 blockade in urothelial cancer. Study at large: Males with bladder-origin urothelial cancer made up about 85% of the roughly 29 patients. Prior chemotherapy ranged from 0 to 3 regimens per patient. Samples came from 3 weeks, at the second dose, and 6 weeks into treatment.

Stated time point: pretreatment peripheral blood. Every PCR was spiked with synthetic TCR analog templates. The data were produced by immunoSEQ multiplex PCR, yet TCRdb's version contains in-frame clones alone and is incomplete. The table has around 130,000 clones, approximately 84% seen once. The CDR3 has 14 amino acids. Germline CDR1 MNHEY, CDR2 SMNVEV (reference sequence). The ends lost 9 bases at V and 1 base at J; junction bases unmatched: 6. Sequenced here: PBMCs, sampled around atezolizumab (anti-PD-L1) treatment. The chain carries TRBV27 and TRBJ2-7; the match to TRBD1 covers 10 bases. The receptor's source is a man aged 50 to 59 with urothelial cancer. CDR3 nucleotides: TGTGCCAGAGGGACGGGACAGGGGTCCTACGAGCAGTACTTC. Translation: CARGTGQGSYEQYF.